Presented here are 27 T cell receptor beta chains from one specimen sequenced in a study of T cell repertoires in cytomegalovirus infection. A single record per CDR3 protein comes from TCRdb applying MiXCR to the reads. The sample has a few hundred thousand distinct CDR3 sequences; over 7.5% are singletons. Sequenced: PBMCs. The origin of the receptors is a human donor in good health (CMV status not recorded). Some clones in this sample may be carry-over from other donors' samples.

There are many counts of this clonotype. The chain carries TRBV12-3 or TRBV12-4 and TRBJ2-5; 7 bases match TRBD2. This CDR3 comprises 15 residues. V gave up 6 bases and J gave up 4 bases; unmatched junction bases: 11. CDR3: CASRTTSVIGETQYF. As DNA, the CDR3 is TGTGCCAGCAGAACCACTAGCGTTATAGGAGAGACCCAGTACTTC.

This clonotype was seen a few times. The gene calls are TRBV7-2 and TRBJ2-5, with 8 nucleotides matching TRBD2. This CDR3 is built from 16 residues. Germline lookup yields CDR1 SGHTA and CDR2 FQGNSA. The V segment lost 1 base and the J segment 5 bases; nucleotides outside the gene matches: 9. For the CDR3, the DNA is TGTGCCAGCAGCTTAGGATTCCGGGGGGGCCTTGAGACCCAGTACTTC. It translates to CASSLGFRGGLETQYF.

The sample holds many counts of this clonotype. The V gene is TRBV7-2, the J gene TRBJ2-3, with a tentative D call TRBD2 (6 bases). This CDR3 is 18 amino acids long. The germline V gene has CDR1 SGHTA and CDR2 FQGNSA. The V end was cut by 5 bases, the J end by 0 bases, with 21 bases between. In DNA form, the CDR3 reads TGTGCCAGCAGCCCCACTTCAGGCGGGACCACTAGCACAGATACGCAGTATTTT. Its translation: CASSPTSGGTTSTDTQYF.

This clonotype was found many times. The J gene is TRBJ2-2, the V gene TRBV7-2; D is uncertain. Germline assignment: CDR1 SGHTA and CDR2 FQGNSA. V lost 4 bases to trimming and J lost 7 bases, with 10 bases between them. The CDR3 sequence is 13 residues long. CDR3: CASSSKHGGELFF. The DNA for the CDR3 is TGTGCCAGCAGCTCAAAACACGGCGGGGAGCTGTTTTTT.

CDR3 DNA sequence: TGTGCCAGCAGCTTAACGTTGGGCGGGGAGCTGTTTTTT. It codes for CASSLTLGGELFF. The V and J genes are TRBV7-3 and TRBJ2-2; D is unclear. The CDR3 is 13 residues long. Trimming took 0 bases from V and 7 from J, leaving 6 bases between them. The germline CDR1 and CDR2 sequences are SGHTA and FQGTGA. The complete variable domain, with remaining parts taken from reference TRBV7-3 and TRBJ2-2, reads GAGVSQTPSNKVTEKGKYVELRCDPISGHTALYWYRQSLGQGPEFLIYFQGTGAADDSGLPNDRFFAVRPEGSVSTLKIQRTERGDSAVYLCASSLTLGGELFFGEGSRLTVL.

This clonotype showed up just a few times. The chain links TRBV27 to TRBJ2-7, with 8 bases identical to TRBD1. Germline-derived CDR1 and CDR2 are MNHEY and SMNVEV (reference sequence). The trim removed 1 base at V and 10 bases at J, leaving 9 bases unmatched. The CDR3 extends over 14 amino acids. Written as DNA, the CDR3 is TGTGCCAGCAGTTTATGGGACAGGTCCTCCCCCCAGTACTTC. It encodes CASSLWDRSSPQYF.

V and J are TRBV5-6 and TRBJ2-7; a weak D match, TRBD2 (6 bases). The germline V gene has CDR1 SGHDT and CDR2 YYEEEE. Deletions cut 3 bases from V and 0 bases from J, with 13 bases between. This CDR3 has 15 amino acids. In nucleotides, the CDR3 is TGTGCCAGCAGCTATACCGGGACTGCCTCCTACGAGCAGTACTTC. Protein: CASSYTGTASYEQYF.

This clonotype showed up just once. The V gene is TRBV29-1, the J gene TRBJ2-1, with D possibly matching TRBD2 (6 bases). The CDR3 contains 15 residues. Germline V gene sequence: CDR1 SQVTM, CDR2 ANQGSEA. V gave up 7 bases and J gave up 9 bases, with 25 bases separating them. This CDR3 is CSANPRGWMGGEQFF. CDR3 DNA sequence: TGCAGCGCCAACCCCCGGGGTTGGATGGGAGGTGAGCAGTTCTTC.

The rearrangement joins TRBV20-1 to TRBJ1-5; 9 nucleotides match TRBD1. Germline CDR1 DFQATT, CDR2 SNEGSKA (reference sequence). The CDR3 runs to 15 residues. With 7 bases clipped from V and 5 bases from J, the junction kept 12 bases outside the gene matches. The CDR3 nucleotides read TGCAGTGTCGCAGTACCGGGACAGGGTCATCAGCCCCAGCATTTT. Its translation is CSVAVPGQGHQPQHF.

This CDR3 reads CASSLEASYNEQFF. The CDR3 bases are TGTGCCAGCAGCTTGGAAGCTTCATACAATGAGCAGTTCTTC. This chain joins TRBV5-4 and TRBJ2-1; D is uncertain. Germline CDR1 reads SGHNT; CDR2 reads YYREEE (reference sequence). The ends were cut back, 0 bases at V and 4 bases at J, with 8 bases in the middle. The CDR3 runs to 14 residues.

The table lists this clonotype with many counts. CDR3 DNA: TGTGCCAGCAGCTCACCTGGGACTAGCGGGACGGATTATAGCACAGATACGCAGTATTTT. It yields the protein CASSSPGTSGTDYSTDTQYF. The gene calls are TRBV7-2 and TRBJ2-3, with 13 bases that match TRBD2. The CDR3 contains 20 residues. The V gene end was trimmed by 4 bases and the J gene end by 0 bases; junction bases not matched to a gene: 13. Germline loops: CDR1 SGHTA, CDR2 FQGNSA.

This clonotype was counted between two and nine times. The V gene is TRBV6-5, the J gene TRBJ1-5; no definite D call. This CDR3 has 14 residues. V lost 6 bases and J lost 2, with 11 bases in between. The V gene's germline CDR1 is MNHEY and CDR2 SVGAGI. CDR3 in amino acids: CASSRGEGNQPQHF. The CDR3 DNA reads TGTGCCAGCAGCCGCGGAGAGGGCAATCAGCCCCAGCATTTT.

This clonotype was seen ten or more times. The chain employs TRBV7-2 and TRBJ2-5, with D uncertain. CDR1 is SGHTA, CDR2 FQGNSA, per germline. Trimming shortened V by 3 bases and J by 0 bases, and 14 bases separated the two germline ends. The CDR3 loop spans 16 amino acids. As DNA, the CDR3 is TGTGCCAGCAGCTTTGTGGCGGCTCAAAACCAAGAGACCCAGTACTTC. Translation: CASSFVAAQNQETQYF.

This clonotype has ten or more counts. V is TRBV4-2 and J is TRBJ1-3; no reliable D call. Germline V gives CDR1 LGHNA, CDR2 YNFKEQ. This CDR3 has 14 residues. Trimming cost V 3 bases and J 0 bases, with 6 bases left between them. CDR3: CASSQGSSGNTIYF. The CDR3 DNA reads TGTGCCAGCAGCCAGGGGTCCTCTGGAAACACCATATATTTT.

This clonotype has at least ten counts. The V and J genes are TRBV7-2 and TRBJ2-1; D uncertain. CDR3 length: 11 amino acids. Trimming took off 7 bases at V and 8 bases at J, with 9 bases between the two ends. The V gene's germline CDR1 is SGHTA and CDR2 FQGNSA. CDR3 loop: CASNRRDEQFF. CDR3 bases: TGTGCCAGCAACCGTAGGGATGAGCAGTTCTTC.

This clonotype was counted many times. This chain joins TRBV7-2 and TRBJ2-6; D gene uncertain. The germline V gene encodes CDR1 SGHTA and CDR2 FQGNSA. The V and J ends lost 2 bases and 0 bases respectively, with 11 bases between them. The CDR3 consists of 17 residues. The CDR3 DNA reads as TGTGCCAGCAGCTTAAGGTCAGGACCCTCTGGGGCCAACGTCCTGACTTTC. It encodes CASSLRSGPSGANVLTF. Combining the CDR3 with reference TRBV7-2 and TRBJ2-6 gives the whole variable domain GAGVSQSPSNKVTEKGKDVELRCDPISGHTALYWYRQSLGQGLEFLIYFQGNSAPDKSGLPSDRFSAERTGGSVSTLTIQRTQQEDSAVYLCASSLRSGPSGANVLTFGAGSRLTVL.

This clonotype was detected only once. The chain links TRBV7-2 to TRBJ2-3; D is perhaps TRBD1 (5 bases). CDR1 and CDR2 (germline): SGHTA, FQGNSA. V dropped 1 base and J dropped 4 bases, with 18 bases sitting between them. The CDR3 sequence is 17 residues long. The DNA for the CDR3 is TGTGCCAGCAGCTTAGGGGTGGGGCAGACCAGCGCAGATACGCAGTATTTT. It is translated as CASSLGVGQTSADTQYF. Drawing the rest from reference TRBV7-2 and TRBJ2-3, the complete variable domain is GAGVSQSPSNKVTEKGKDVELRCDPISGHTALYWYRQSLGQGLEFLIYFQGNSAPDKSGLPSDRFSAERTGGSVSTLTIQRTQQEDSAVYLCASSLGVGQTSADTQYFGPGTRLTVL.

This clonotype was counted ten times or more. V and J are TRBV7-2 and TRBJ2-1; 9 bases are a match to TRBD2. V lost 1 base and J lost 8; bases outside the gene matches: 6. The CDR3 has 15 amino acids. Germline CDR1 SGHTA, CDR2 FQGNSA. The CDR3, as DNA: TGTGCCAGCAGCTTAGGGGCTAGCGGGATGTATGAGCAGTTCTTC. Translation gives CASSLGASGMYEQFF.

The rearrangement joins TRBV5-5 to TRBJ2-3; TRBD2 agrees at 10 bases. Trimming cost V 4 bases and J 2 bases; bases outside gene matches: 7. This CDR3 is 16 amino acids long. Germline V gene lookup returns CDR1 SGHKS and CDR2 YYEKEE (reference sequence). CDR3 protein: CASSRGTSEYTDTQYF. The CDR3 DNA is TGTGCCAGCAGCCGCGGGACTAGCGAGTACACAGATACGCAGTATTTT. The variable domain in full, with the rest retrieved from reference TRBV5-5 and TRBJ2-3, is DAGVTQSPTHLIKTRGQQVTLRCSPISGHKSVSWYQQVLGQGPQFIFQYYEKEERGRGNFPDRFSARQFPNYSSELNVNALLLGDSALYLCASSRGTSEYTDTQYFGPGTRLTVL.

This clonotype appeared many times. This CDR3 reads CATSDSGGWQETQYF. The DNA for the CDR3 is TGTGCCACCAGTGATTCGGGAGGGTGGCAAGAGACCCAGTACTTC. V gene TRBV24-1 combines with J gene TRBJ2-5; 8 bases are shared with TRBD2. The CDR3 is made up of 15 amino acids. Germline-derived CDR1 and CDR2 are KGHDR and SFDVKD. Losses at the gene ends were 2 bases for V and 2 bases for J; bases not matched to a gene: 3.

In this sample, this clonotype turned up a few times. This chain joins TRBV28 and TRBJ1-1; 8 bases match TRBD1. Germline CDR1 MDHEN, CDR2 SYDVKM. V dropped 8 bases and J dropped 1; count of bases not matched to a gene: 9. The CDR3 length is 15 residues. The DNA for the CDR3 is TGTGCCAGCTGCCAGGGGGCCCCGGCGAACACTGAAGCTTTCTTT. This translates into CASCQGAPANTEAFF.

The V and J genes are TRBV6-6 and TRBJ2-2; TRBD2 is a possible D gene (6 bases). CDR1 and CDR2 from the germline V gene are MNHNY and SVGAGI (reference sequence). The CDR3 spans 15 residues. Trimming pared 6 bases from V and 3 bases from J, leaving 14 bases between. The CDR3 bases are TGTGCCAGCAGCCGGGACTCTCCGGACACCGGGGAGCTGTTTTTT. Its protein is CASSRDSPDTGELFF.

This clonotype was observed a handful of times. V gene TRBV2 combines with J gene TRBJ2-3; possibly TRBD2 for D (6 bases). V lost 8 bases, J lost 3 bases, and 15 bases lay in between. Germline CDR1 reads SNHLY; CDR2 reads FYNNEI. The CDR3 is made up of 14 amino acids. The CDR3 is CASRTNGGTDTQYF. The CDR3 coding sequence is TGTGCCAGCCGTACGAACGGGGGTACAGATACGCAGTATTTT.

This clonotype was counted many times. V and J are TRBV7-2 and TRBJ2-1; either TRBD1 or TRBD2 may supply D (5 bases each). V lost 5 bases and J lost 0, with 17 bases in between. The CDR3 has 17 amino acids. The germline gives CDR1 SGHTA, CDR2 FQGNSA. For the CDR3, the DNA is TGTGCCAGCAGCCCTAGAAGGGGAGAGGGCTCCTACAATGAGCAGTTCTTC. This translates into CASSPRRGEGSYNEQFF.

This clonotype was counted only a few times. The chain employs TRBV2 and TRBJ2-7; D might be TRBD1 or TRBD2, each matching 5 bases. CDR1 SNHLY and CDR2 FYNNEI come from the germline V gene. The V gene lost 8 bases and the J gene lost 0 bases, with 14 bases spanning the gap. The CDR3 extends over 14 amino acids. Here the CDR3 reads CASLPGPLSYEQYF. The CDR3 DNA reads TGTGCCAGCCTCCCGGGGCCGCTCTCCTACGAGCAGTACTTC.

In this sample, this clonotype turned up a few times. The chain links TRBV7-9 to TRBJ1-5, with D perhaps matching TRBD1 (5 bases). V lost 0 bases and J lost 1, with 10 bases in between. The CDR3 spans 16 residues. In germline, CDR1 is SEHNR, CDR2 FQNEAQ (reference sequence). In nucleotides, the CDR3 is TGTGCCAGCAGCTTAGCAACAGGTGGAAGCAATCAGCCCCAGCATTTT. Amino acids: CASSLATGGSNQPQHF.

This clonotype was recorded a few times. The gene calls are TRBV20-1 and TRBJ2-5; D is unresolved. The CDR3 contains 11 residues. V lost 4 bases to trimming and J lost 5 bases, with 8 bases between them. Looked up from germline, CDR1 is DFQATT and CDR2 is SNEGSKA (reference sequence). The CDR3 nucleotides are TGCAGTGCTACCTCTCGGGAGACCCAGTACTTC. Amino acid sequence: CSATSRETQYF.